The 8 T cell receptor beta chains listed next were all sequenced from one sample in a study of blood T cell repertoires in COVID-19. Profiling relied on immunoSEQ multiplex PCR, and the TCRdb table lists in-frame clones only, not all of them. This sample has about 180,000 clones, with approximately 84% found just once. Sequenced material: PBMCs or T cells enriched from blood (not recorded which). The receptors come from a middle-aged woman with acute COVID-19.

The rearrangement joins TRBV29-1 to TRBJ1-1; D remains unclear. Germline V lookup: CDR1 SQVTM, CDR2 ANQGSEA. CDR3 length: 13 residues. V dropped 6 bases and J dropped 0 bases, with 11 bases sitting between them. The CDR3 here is CSVAGIMNTEAFF. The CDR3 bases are TGCAGCGTAGCCGGGATAATGAACACTGAAGCTTTCTTT.

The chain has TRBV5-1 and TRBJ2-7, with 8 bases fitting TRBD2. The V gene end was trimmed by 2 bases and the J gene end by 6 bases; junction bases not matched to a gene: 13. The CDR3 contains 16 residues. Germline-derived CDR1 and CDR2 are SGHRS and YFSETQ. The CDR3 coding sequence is TGCGCCAGCAGCTTAGGCGCCAGCGGGAGTGTTGGCGAGCAGTACTTC. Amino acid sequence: CASSLGASGSVGEQYF.

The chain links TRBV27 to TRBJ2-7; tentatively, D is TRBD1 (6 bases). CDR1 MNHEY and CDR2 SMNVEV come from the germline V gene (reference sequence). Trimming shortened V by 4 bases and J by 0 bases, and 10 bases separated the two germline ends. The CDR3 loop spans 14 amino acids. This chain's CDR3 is CASSSTGSSYEQYF. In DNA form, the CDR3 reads TGTGCCAGCAGTTCCACAGGGAGCTCCTACGAGCAGTACTTC.

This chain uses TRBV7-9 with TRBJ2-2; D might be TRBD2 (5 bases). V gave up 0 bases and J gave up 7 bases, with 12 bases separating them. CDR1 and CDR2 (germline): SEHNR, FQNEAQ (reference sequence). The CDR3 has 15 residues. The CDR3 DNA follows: TGTGCCAGCAGCTTAGCTCGGGGAGTAGACGGGGAGCTGTTTTTT. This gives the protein CASSLARGVDGELFF.

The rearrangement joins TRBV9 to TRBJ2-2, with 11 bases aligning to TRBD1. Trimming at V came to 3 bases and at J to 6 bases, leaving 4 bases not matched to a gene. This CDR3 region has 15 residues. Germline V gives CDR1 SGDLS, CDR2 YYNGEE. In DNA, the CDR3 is TGTGCCAGCAGCGGGGACAGGGGGAGCGCCGGGGAGCTGTTTTTT. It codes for CASSGDRGSAGELFF.

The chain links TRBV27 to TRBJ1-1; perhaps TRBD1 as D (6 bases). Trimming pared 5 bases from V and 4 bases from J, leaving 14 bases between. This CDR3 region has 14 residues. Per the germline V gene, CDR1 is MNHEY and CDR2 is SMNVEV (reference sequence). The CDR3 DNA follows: TGTGCCAGCAGTGAATTCAGGGGCCTCACTGAAGCTTTCTTT. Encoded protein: CASSEFRGLTEAFF.

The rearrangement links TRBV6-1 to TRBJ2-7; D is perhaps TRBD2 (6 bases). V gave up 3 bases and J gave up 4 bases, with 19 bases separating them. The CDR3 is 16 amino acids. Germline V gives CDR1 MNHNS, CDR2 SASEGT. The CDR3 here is CASSDPDRDSSYEQYV. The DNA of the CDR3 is TGTGCCAGCAGTGATCCTGACCGGGACTCGTCGTACGAGCAGTACGTC.

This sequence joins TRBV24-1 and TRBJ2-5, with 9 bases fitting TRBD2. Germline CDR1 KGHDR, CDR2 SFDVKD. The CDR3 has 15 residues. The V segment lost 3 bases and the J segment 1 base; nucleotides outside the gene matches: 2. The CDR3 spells CATSDQTSGQETQYF. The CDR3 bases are TGTGCCACCAGTGATCAGACTAGCGGCCAAGAGACCCAGTACTTC.